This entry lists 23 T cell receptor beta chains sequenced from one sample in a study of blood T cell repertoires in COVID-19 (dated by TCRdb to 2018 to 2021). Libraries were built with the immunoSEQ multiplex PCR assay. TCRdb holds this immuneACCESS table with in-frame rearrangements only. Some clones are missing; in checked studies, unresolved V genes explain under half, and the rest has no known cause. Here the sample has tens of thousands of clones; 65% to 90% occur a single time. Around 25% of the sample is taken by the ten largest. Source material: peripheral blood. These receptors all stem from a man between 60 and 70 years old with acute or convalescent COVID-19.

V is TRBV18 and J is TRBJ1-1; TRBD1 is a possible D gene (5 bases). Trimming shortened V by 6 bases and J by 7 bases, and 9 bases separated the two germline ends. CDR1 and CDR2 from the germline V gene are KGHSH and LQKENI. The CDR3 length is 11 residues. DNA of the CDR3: TGTGCCAGCTCCTTCAGGGATGAAGCTTTCTTT. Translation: CASSFRDEAFF.

The CDR3: CASSPRPNRWDSPLHF. The CDR3 bases are TGCGCCAGCAGCCCTCGACCCAACAGGTGGGATTCACCCCTCCACTTT. The chain carries TRBV5-1 and TRBJ1-6; D perhaps matches TRBD1 (5 bases). The germline gives CDR1 SGHRS, CDR2 YFSETQ. Trimming shortened V by 4 bases and J by 8 bases, and 19 bases separated the two germline ends. The CDR3 extends over 16 amino acids. Filled out from reference TRBV5-1 and TRBJ1-6, the complete variable domain reads KAGVTQTPRYLIKTRGQQVTLSCSPISGHRSVSWYQQTPGQGLQFLFEYFSETQRNKGNFPGRFSGRQFSNSRSEMNVSTLELGDSALYLCASSPRPNRWDSPLHFGNGTRLTVT.

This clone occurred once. The CDR3 spells CATTETTGNIQYF. The CDR3 nucleotides are TGTGCCACCACAGAGACGACAGGGAACATTCAGTACTTC. V and J are TRBV6-5 and TRBJ2-4, with 7 bases matching TRBD1. The CDR3 consists of 13 residues. Trimming cost V 10 bases and J 7 bases; bases outside gene matches: 10. Germline V lookup: CDR1 MNHEY, CDR2 SVGAGI.

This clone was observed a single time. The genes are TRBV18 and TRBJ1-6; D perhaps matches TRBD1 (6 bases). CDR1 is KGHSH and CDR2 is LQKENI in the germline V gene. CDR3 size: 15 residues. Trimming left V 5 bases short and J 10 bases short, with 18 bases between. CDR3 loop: CASSSQGRRESPLHF. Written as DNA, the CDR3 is TGTGCCAGCTCATCCCAGGGGCGCAGGGAGTCACCCCTCCACTTT.

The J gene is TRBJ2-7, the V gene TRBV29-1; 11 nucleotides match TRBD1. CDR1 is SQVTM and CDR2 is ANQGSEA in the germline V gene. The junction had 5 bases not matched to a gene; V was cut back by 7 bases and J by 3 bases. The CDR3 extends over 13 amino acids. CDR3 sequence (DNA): TGCAGCGCAGGGACAGGGGGAGGCTACGAGCAGTACTTC. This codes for CSAGTGGGYEQYF.

The DNA for the CDR3 is TGTGCCAGCTCACTTATACAGGGGACCTTGGGTAGCAATCAGCCCCAGCATTTT. Its translation is CASSLIQGTLGSNQPQHF. The chain links TRBV18 to TRBJ1-5, with 7 bases lining up with TRBD1. J was trimmed by 0 bases and V by 4 bases; bases with no gene match: 12. Germline CDR1 is KGHSH and CDR2 is LQKENI. The CDR3 has 18 amino acids.

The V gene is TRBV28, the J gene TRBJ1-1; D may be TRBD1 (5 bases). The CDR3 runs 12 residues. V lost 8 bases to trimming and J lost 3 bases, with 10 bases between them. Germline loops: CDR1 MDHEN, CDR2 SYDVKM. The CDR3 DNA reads TGTGCCAGCCTGGGGCGGTACACTGAAGCTTTCTTT. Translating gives CASLGRYTEAFF.

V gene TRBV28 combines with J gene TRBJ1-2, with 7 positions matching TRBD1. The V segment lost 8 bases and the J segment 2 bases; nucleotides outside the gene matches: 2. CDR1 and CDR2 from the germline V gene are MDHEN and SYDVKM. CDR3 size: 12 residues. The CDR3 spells CASGQVNYGYTF. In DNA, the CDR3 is TGTGCCAGCGGACAGGTGAACTATGGCTACACCTTC.

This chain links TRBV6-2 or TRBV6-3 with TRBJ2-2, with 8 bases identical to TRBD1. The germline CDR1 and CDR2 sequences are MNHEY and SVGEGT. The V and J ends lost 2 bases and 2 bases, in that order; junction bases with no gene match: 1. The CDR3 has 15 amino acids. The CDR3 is CASSYQGANTGELFF. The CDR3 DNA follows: TGTGCCAGCAGTTACCAGGGGGCTAACACCGGGGAGCTGTTTTTT.

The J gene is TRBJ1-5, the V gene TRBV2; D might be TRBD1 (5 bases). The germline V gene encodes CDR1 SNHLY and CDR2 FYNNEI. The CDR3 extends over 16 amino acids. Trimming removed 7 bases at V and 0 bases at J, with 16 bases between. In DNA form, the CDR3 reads TGTGCCAGCATGCGACAGCCGCTAAATAGCAATCAGCCCCAGCATTTT. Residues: CASMRQPLNSNQPQHF.

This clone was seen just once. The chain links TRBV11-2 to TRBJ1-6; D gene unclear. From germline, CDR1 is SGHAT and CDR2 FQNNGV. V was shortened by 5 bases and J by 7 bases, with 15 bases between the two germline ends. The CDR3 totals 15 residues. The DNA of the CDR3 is TGTGCCAGCAGCCCTGGCCGGGGTTCGAATTCACCCCTCCACTTT. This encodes CASSPGRGSNSPLHF.

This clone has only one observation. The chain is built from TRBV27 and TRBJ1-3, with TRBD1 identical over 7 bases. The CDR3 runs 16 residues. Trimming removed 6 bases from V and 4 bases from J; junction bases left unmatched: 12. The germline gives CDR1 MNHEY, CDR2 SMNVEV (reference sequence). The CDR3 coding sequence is TGTGCCAGCAGGAACCGGACAGGAGCAGGGGGAAACACCATATATTTT. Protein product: CASRNRTGAGGNTIYF.

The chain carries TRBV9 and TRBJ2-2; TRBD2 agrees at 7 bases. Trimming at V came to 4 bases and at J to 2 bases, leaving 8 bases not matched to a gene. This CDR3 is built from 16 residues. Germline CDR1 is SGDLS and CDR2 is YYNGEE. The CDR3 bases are TGTGCCAGCAGCTACCAGGGAGGGGACAACACCGGGGAGCTGTTTTTT. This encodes CASSYQGGDNTGELFF.

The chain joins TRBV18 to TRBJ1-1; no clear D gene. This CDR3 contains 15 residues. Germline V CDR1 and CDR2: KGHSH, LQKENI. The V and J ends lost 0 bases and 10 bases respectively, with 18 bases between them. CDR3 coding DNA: TGTGCCAGCTCACCACCGCAGGTCCTCTCCTACGGAGCTTTCTTT. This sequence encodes CASSPPQVLSYGAFF.

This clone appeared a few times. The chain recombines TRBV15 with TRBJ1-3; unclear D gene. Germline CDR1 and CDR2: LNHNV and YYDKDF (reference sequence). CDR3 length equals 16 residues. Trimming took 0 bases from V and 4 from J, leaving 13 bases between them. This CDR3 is CATSRDPGVRGNTIYF. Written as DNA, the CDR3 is TGTGCCACCAGCAGAGATCCCGGGGTCAGGGGAAACACCATATATTTT.

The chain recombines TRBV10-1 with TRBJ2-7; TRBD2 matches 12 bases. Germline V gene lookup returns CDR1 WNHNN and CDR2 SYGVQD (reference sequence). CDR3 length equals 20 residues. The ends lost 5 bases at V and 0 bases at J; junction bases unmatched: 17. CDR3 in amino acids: CASSPQEPGLAGYCSYEQYV. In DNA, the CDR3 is TGCGCCAGCAGTCCACAAGAACCGGGACTAGCGGGCTATTGCTCCTACGAGCAGTACGTC.

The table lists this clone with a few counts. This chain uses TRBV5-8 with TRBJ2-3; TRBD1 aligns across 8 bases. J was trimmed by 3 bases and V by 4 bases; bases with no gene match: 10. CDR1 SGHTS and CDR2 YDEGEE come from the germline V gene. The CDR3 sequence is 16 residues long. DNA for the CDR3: TGTGCCAGCAGCGCAAACAGGGGGTTCAATACAGATACGCAGTATTTT. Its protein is CASSANRGFNTDTQYF.

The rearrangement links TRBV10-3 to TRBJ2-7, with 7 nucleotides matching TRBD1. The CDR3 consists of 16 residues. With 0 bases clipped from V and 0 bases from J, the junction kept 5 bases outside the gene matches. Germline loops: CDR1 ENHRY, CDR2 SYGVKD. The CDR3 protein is CAISESGGDYSYEQYF. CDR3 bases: TGTGCCATCAGTGAGTCAGGGGGCGATTACTCCTACGAGCAGTACTTC.

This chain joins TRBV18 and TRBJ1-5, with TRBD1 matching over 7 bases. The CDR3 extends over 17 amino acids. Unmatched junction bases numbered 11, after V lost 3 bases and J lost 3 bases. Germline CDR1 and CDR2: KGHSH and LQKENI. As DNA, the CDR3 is TGTGCCAGCTCACCTTACAGGGGATCCCCGTCCAATCAGCCCCAGCATTTT. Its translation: CASSPYRGSPSNQPQHF.

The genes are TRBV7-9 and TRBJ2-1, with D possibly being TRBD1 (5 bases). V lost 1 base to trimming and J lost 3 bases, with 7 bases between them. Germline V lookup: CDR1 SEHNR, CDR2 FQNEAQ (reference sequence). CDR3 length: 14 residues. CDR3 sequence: CASSLGRDYNEQFF. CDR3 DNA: TGTGCCAGCAGCTTAGGCAGGGACTACAATGAGCAGTTCTTC.

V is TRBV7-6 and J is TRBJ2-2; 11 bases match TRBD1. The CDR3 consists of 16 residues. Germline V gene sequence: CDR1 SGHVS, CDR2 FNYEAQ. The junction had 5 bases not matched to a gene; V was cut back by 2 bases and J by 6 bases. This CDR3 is CASSLKGQGAPGELFF. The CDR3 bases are TGTGCCAGCAGCTTAAAAGGACAGGGGGCCCCCGGGGAGCTGTTTTTT.

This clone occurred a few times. The CDR3 loop is CASSLSGVFDNSPLHF. The CDR3 DNA follows: TGTGCCAGCAGCTTGTCGGGGGTGTTCGATAATTCACCCCTCCACTTT. This sequence joins TRBV5-4 and TRBJ1-6; D might be TRBD1 (5 bases). The V gene's germline CDR1 is SGHNT and CDR2 YYREEE (reference sequence). The CDR3 is made up of 16 amino acids. Trimming took off 1 base at V and 5 bases at J, with 13 bases between the two ends.

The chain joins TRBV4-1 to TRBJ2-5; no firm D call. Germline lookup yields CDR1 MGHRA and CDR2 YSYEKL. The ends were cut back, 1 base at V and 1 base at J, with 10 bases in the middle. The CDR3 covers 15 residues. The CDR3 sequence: CASSQGTGVQETQYF. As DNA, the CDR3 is TGCGCCAGCAGCCAAGGTACCGGAGTCCAAGAGACCCAGTACTTC.